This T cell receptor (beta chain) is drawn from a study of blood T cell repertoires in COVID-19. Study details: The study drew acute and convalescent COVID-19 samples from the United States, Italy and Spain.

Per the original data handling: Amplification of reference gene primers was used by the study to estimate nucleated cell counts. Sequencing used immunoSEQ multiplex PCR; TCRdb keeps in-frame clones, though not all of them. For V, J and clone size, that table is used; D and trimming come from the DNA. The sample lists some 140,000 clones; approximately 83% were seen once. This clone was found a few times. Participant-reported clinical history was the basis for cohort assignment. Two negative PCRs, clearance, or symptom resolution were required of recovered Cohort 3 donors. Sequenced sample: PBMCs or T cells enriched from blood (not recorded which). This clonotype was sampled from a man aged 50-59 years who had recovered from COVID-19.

The CDR3 loop is CASRSRGPQNIQYF. The CDR3 DNA follows: TGTGCCAGCAGAAGTAGGGGTCCACAAAACATTCAGTACTTC. V usage is TRBV6-8 and J usage is TRBJ2-4, with a tentative D call TRBD1 (5 bases). The germline V gene encodes CDR1 MNHGY and CDR2 SAAAGT. V lost 6 bases, J lost 5 bases, and 14 bases lay in between. There are 14 residues in the CDR3.